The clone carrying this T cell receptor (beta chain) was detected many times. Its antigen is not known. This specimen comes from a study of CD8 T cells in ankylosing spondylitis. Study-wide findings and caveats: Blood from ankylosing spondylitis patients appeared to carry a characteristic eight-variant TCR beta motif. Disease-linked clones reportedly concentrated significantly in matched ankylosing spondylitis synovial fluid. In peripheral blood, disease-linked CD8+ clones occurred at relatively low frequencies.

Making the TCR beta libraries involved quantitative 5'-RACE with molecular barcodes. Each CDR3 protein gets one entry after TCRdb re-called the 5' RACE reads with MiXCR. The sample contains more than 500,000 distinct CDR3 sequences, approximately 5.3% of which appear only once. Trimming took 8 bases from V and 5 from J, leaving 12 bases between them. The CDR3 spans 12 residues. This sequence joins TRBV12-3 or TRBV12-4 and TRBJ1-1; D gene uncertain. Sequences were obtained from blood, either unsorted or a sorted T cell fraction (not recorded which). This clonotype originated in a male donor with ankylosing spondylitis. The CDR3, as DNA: TGTGCCAGCTCCGCCATGGGGACTGAAGCTTTCTTT. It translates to CASSAMGTEAFF.